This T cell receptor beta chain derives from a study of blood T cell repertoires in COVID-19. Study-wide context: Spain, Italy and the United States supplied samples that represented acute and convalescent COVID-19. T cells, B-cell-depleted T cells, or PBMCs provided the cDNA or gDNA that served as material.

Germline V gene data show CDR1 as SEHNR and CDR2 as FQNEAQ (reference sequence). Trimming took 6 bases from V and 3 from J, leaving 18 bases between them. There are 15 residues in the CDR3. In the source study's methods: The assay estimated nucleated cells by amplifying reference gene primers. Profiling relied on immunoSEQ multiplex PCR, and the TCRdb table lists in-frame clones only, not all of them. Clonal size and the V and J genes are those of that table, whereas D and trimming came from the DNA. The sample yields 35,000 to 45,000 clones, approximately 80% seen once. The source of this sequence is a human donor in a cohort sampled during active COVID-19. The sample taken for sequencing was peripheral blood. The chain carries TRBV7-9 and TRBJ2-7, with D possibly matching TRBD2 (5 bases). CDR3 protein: CASSQGGPGLYEQYF. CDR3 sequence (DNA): TGTGCCAGCAGTCAAGGAGGACCTGGACTCTACGAGCAGTACTTC.